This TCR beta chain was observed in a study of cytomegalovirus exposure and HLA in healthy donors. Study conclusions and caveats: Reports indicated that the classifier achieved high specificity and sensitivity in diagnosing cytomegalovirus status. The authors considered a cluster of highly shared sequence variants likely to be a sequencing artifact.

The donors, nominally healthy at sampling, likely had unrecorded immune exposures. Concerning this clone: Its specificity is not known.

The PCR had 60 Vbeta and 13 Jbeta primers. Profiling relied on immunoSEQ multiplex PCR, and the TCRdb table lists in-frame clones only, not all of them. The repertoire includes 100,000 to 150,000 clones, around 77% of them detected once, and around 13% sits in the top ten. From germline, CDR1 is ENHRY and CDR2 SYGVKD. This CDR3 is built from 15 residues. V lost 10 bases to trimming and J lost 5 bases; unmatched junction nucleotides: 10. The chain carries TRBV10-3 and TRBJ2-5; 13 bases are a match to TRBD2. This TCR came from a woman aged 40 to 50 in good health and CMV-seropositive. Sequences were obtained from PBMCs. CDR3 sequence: CATYGGLAGLETQYF. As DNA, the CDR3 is TGTGCCACCTACGGGGGACTAGCGGGATTGGAGACCCAGTACTTC.